The present T cell receptor (beta chain) was sequenced within a study of blood T cell repertoires in COVID-19. The CDR3 spans 14 residues. V lost 4 bases, J lost 3 bases, and 3 bases stayed unmatched. Germline V gene sequence: CDR1 SNHLY, CDR2 FYNNEI. The repertoire was sequenced with immunoSEQ multiplex PCR; TCRdb's copy has only in-frame clones and lacks some. The sample includes fewer than 600,000 clones, roughly 90% seen only once; the top ten take roughly 1.9%. V and J are TRBV2 and TRBJ1-2, with TRBD1 matching 9 bases. Sequencing was carried out using PBMCs or T cells enriched from blood (not recorded which). The receptor was isolated from a woman aged 40 to 50 who had recovered from COVID-19. The CDR3 here is CASSVRTGDYGYTF. The CDR3 DNA is TGTGCCAGCAGTGTACGGACAGGGGACTATGGCTACACCTTC. Full variable domain (missing parts from reference TRBV2 and TRBJ1-2): EPEVTQTPSHQVTQMGQEVILRCVPISNHLYFYWYRQILGQKVEFLVSFYNNEISEKSEIFDDQFSVERPDGSNFTLKIRSTKLEDSAMYFCASSVRTGDYGYTFGSGTRLTVV.